This is a list of T cell receptor beta chains from one sample in a study of response to subunit inactivated influenza vaccine. TCRdb recomputed calls from the RT-PCR reads with MiXCR, one row per CDR3 protein. The repertoire includes 650,000 to 800,000 distinct CDR3 sequences, approximately 15% of them detected once, and roughly 6.4% sits in the top ten. The sample was PBMCs from blood, taken around 15 days before vaccination. All receptors derive from a man over 45 who received an inactivated influenza vaccine. Both conserved end residues are trimmed from each CDR3. D genes are given only for firm matches.

J	V	D	CDR3
TRBJ2-7	TRBV7-9	.	ASTTTGGTGPYEQY
TRBJ2-1	TRBV2	TRBD1	ASSRTGLYNEQF
TRBJ1-1	TRBV27	.	ASSLSGADTEAF
TRBJ1-2	TRBV10-3	.	AISDVAYGYT
TRBJ2-7	TRBV20-1	.	SASGVRELYEQY
TRBJ2-5	TRBV5-1	.	ASSTSPGVYETQY
TRBJ2-7	TRBV12-3/TRBV12-4	.	ASGRWSYEQY
TRBJ2-1	TRBV7-9	.	ASSLALYNYNEQF
TRBJ2-1	TRBV28	TRBD2	ASSRAGLAGYNEQF
TRBJ1-5	TRBV5-1	.	ASSVEGGSNQPQH
TRBJ2-1	TRBV12-3/TRBV12-4	TRBD1	ASSLIGGQGWSYNEQF
TRBJ2-3	TRBV20-1	.	SARGGYTSTDTQY
TRBJ2-3	TRBV7-2	.	ASSFTGTFPTDTQY
TRBJ2-3	TRBV20-1	TRBD2	SASRTSATDTQY
TRBJ2-5	TRBV6-6	.	ASSYPQETQY
TRBJ1-1	TRBV6-2/TRBV6-3	TRBD1	ASHRDRSMNTEAF
TRBJ1-1	TRBV25-1	.	ASRSVGTEAF
TRBJ2-7	TRBV5-1	TRBD2	ASSLFTTSGQTYEQY
TRBJ2-5	TRBV5-1	.	ASSLEGGETQY
TRBJ2-1	TRBV6-2/TRBV6-3	.	ASTPDRRSSYNEQF
TRBJ1-5	TRBV28	.	ASSTSGLGYSNQPQH
TRBJ2-1	TRBV20-1	TRBD2	SALTSGRGNEQF
TRBJ1-2	TRBV10-3	.	AISTEGSPANYGYT
TRBJ1-2	TRBV27	TRBD1	ASRPTTGGGYT
TRBJ2-2	TRBV7-2	TRBD1	ASSSTPDRAISGELF
TRBJ2-1	TRBV28	TRBD2	ASSLTGLADNEQF
TRBJ2-7	TRBV20-1	.	SADGQGYEQY
TRBJ2-2	TRBV7-9	TRBD2	ASSLSGTSATGELF
TRBJ2-7	TRBV7-2	TRBD2	ASSFLAGGSEQY
TRBJ2-3	TRBV6-5	TRBD2	ASSYLGASGGRSTDTQY
TRBJ2-2	TRBV10-3	TRBD2	AISPAGVSTGELF
TRBJ2-3	TRBV15	.	ATSRGPGTDTQY
TRBJ2-5	TRBV20-1	.	SASGSNRETQY
TRBJ2-5	TRBV25-1	TRBD1	ASTRTGARETQY
TRBJ2-7	TRBV28	.	ASSLALGAVYEQY
TRBJ1-2	TRBV28	TRBD1	ASSAWTGGRGYT
TRBJ1-1	TRBV14	TRBD1	ASSRWDRAYNKNTEAF
TRBJ2-1	TRBV4-3	.	ASSQGAVGKYEQF
TRBJ2-7	TRBV7-2	TRBD1	ASRQTGAAEQY
TRBJ2-5	TRBV5-1	TRBD2	ASSLLSSAGVYQETQY
TRBJ2-5	TRBV2	TRBD2	ASSVLAGEETQY
TRBJ2-1	TRBV9	.	ASSVLWGEQF
TRBJ2-3	TRBV27	TRBD1	ASSLTPGQGSRGDTQY
TRBJ2-3	TRBV10-3	TRBD2	AITTGTSGMQY
TRBJ1-5	TRBV24-1	.	ATSDWVSNSPQH
TRBJ2-5	TRBV7-9	TRBD1	ASSSDRDRGRETQY
TRBJ2-7	TRBV7-3	.	ASSGGGTTEQY
TRBJ1-4	TRBV7-9	.	ASSLGHNPTNEKLF
TRBJ2-3	TRBV20-1	TRBD2	SASASGVFTDTQY
TRBJ2-7	TRBV10-3	.	AISGESEQY
TRBJ1-2	TRBV18	TRBD1	ASSPTTGNHGYT
TRBJ2-7	TRBV29-1	TRBD1	SVQTGGGDEQY